The rows below give T cell receptor beta chains drawn from one sample of a study of PD-1 blockade in classical Hodgkin lymphoma. Here immunoSEQ multiplex PCR was the method, and the copy in TCRdb shows in-frame clones only, minus some. The table lists approximately 17,000 clones, 80% of them singletons, with 20% to 25% in the top ten. The sequences come from peripheral blood mononuclear cells (PBMCs), collected at baseline. Every receptor here comes from a human donor with classical Hodgkin lymphoma. Both conserved end residues are part of each CDR3. Fields, in order: clone size, V gene, D gene, J gene, CDR3 protein, CDR3 DNA. A D gene is named only where the DNA matches it firmly. Clone size appears in some rows only: once, few, many, or a class for an expanded clone.

clone size: .
V gene: TRBV5-5
D gene: .
J gene: TRBJ1-1
CDR3 protein: CASDEDLNTEAFF
CDR3 DNA: TGTGCCAGCGATGAGGATTTGAACACTGAAGCTTTCTTT

clone size: once
V gene: TRBV27
D gene: .
J gene: TRBJ1-5
CDR3 protein: CASSLTGQPQHF
CDR3 DNA: TGTGCCAGCAGTTTAACAGGTCAGCCCCAGCATTTT

clone size: .
V gene: TRBV19
D gene: .
J gene: TRBJ2-2
CDR3 protein: CASTVLGGGELFF
CDR3 DNA: TGTGCCAGTACGGTCCTTGGGGGCGGGGAGCTGTTTTTT

clone size: .
V gene: TRBV6-1
D gene: .
J gene: TRBJ2-1
CDR3 protein: CASSEYGRTGSYNEQFF
CDR3 DNA: TGTGCCAGCAGTGAATATGGTAGAACAGGTTCCTACAATGAGCAGTTCTTC

clone size: .
V gene: TRBV19
D gene: .
J gene: TRBJ1-5
CDR3 protein: CASSRGQPQHF
CDR3 DNA: TGTGCCAGTAGTAGGGGTCAGCCCCAGCATTTT

clone size: .
V gene: TRBV7-9
D gene: TRBD1
J gene: TRBJ1-2
CDR3 protein: CASSSRAGTANYGYTF
CDR3 DNA: TGTGCCAGCAGCTCGAGGGCCGGGACAGCTAACTATGGCTACACCTTC

clone size: .
V gene: TRBV7-2
D gene: .
J gene: TRBJ1-2
CDR3 protein: CASSSGPPGGYGYTF
CDR3 DNA: TGTGCCAGCAGCTCCGGGCCACCCGGAGGCTATGGCTACACCTTC

clone size: once
V gene: TRBV6-1
D gene: TRBD2
J gene: TRBJ2-3
CDR3 protein: CASSFAGGSTDTQYF
CDR3 DNA: TGTGCCAGCAGTTTCGCGGGGGGGAGCACAGATACGCAGTATTTT

clone size: few
V gene: TRBV7-9
D gene: .
J gene: TRBJ1-2
CDR3 protein: CASSLVAGGGYTF
CDR3 DNA: TGTGCCAGCAGCTTAGTCGCGGGGGGCGGCTACACCTTC

clone size: .
V gene: TRBV20-1
D gene: .
J gene: TRBJ2-3
CDR3 protein: CSALRTDTQYF
CDR3 DNA: TGCAGTGCTCTACGCACAGATACGCAGTATTTT

clone size: once
V gene: TRBV29-1
D gene: .
J gene: TRBJ2-1
CDR3 protein: CSGETNPWNEQFF
CDR3 DNA: TGCAGCGGGGAAACTAACCCATGGAATGAGCAGTTCTTC

clone size: few
V gene: TRBV5-1
D gene: .
J gene: TRBJ1-1
CDR3 protein: CASSSRGGYTEAFF
CDR3 DNA: TGCGCCAGCAGCTCGCGGGGGGGATACACTGAAGCTTTCTTT

clone size: .
V gene: TRBV10-3
D gene: TRBD1
J gene: TRBJ1-5
CDR3 protein: CAISGGGQGEQPQHF
CDR3 DNA: TGTGCCATCAGTGGGGGGGGACAGGGTGAGCAGCCCCAGCATTTT

clone size: .
V gene: TRBV19
D gene: .
J gene: TRBJ1-2
CDR3 protein: CASSTITGTNGYTF
CDR3 DNA: TGTGCCAGTAGTACGATAACCGGGACAAATGGCTACACCTTC

clone size: .
V gene: TRBV2
D gene: .
J gene: TRBJ1-5
CDR3 protein: CASTSNSNQPQHF
CDR3 DNA: TGTGCCAGCACCAGTAATAGCAATCAGCCCCAGCATTTT

clone size: few
V gene: TRBV7-9
D gene: .
J gene: TRBJ2-1
CDR3 protein: CASSLGIYNEQFF
CDR3 DNA: TGTGCCAGCAGCTTGGGAATTTACAATGAGCAGTTCTTC

clone size: .
V gene: TRBV7-9
D gene: .
J gene: TRBJ2-1
CDR3 protein: CASSPGSRRNNEQFF
CDR3 DNA: TGTGCCAGCAGCCCTGGTAGTAGAAGGAACAATGAGCAGTTCTTC

clone size: .
V gene: TRBV19
D gene: TRBD2
J gene: TRBJ2-7
CDR3 protein: CASSLGESTSGSATNYEQYF
CDR3 DNA: TGTGCCAGTAGTTTAGGGGAATCAACTAGCGGGAGTGCCACTAACTACGAGCAGTACTTC

clone size: .
V gene: TRBV6-1
D gene: .
J gene: TRBJ1-1
CDR3 protein: CASSEPPGGSMNTEAFF
CDR3 DNA: TGTGCCAGCAGTGAACCCCCTGGTGGGAGCATGAACACTGAAGCTTTCTTT

clone size: .
V gene: TRBV30
D gene: .
J gene: TRBJ1-1
CDR3 protein: CAWRLQLNTEAFF
CDR3 DNA: TGTGCCTGGAGGCTCCAGCTGAACACTGAAGCTTTCTTT

clone size: .
V gene: TRBV7-2
D gene: TRBD2
J gene: TRBJ2-5
CDR3 protein: CASSLGEGAGAQYF
CDR3 DNA: TGTGCCAGCAGCTTAGGAGAAGGTGCGGGGGCCCAGTACTTC

clone size: .
V gene: TRBV30
D gene: TRBD2
J gene: TRBJ2-7
CDR3 protein: CAWSAGLAGYEQYF
CDR3 DNA: TGTGCCTGGAGTGCGGGACTAGCGGGTTACGAGCAGTACTTC

clone size: few
V gene: TRBV13
D gene: TRBD1
J gene: TRBJ2-3
CDR3 protein: CASSANGGTGLLGTQYF
CDR3 DNA: TGTGCCAGCAGCGCCAATGGTGGGACAGGGTTATTGGGTACGCAGTATTTT

clone size: .
V gene: TRBV11-2
D gene: .
J gene: TRBJ1-6
CDR3 protein: CASSLRTTISSSYNSPLHF
CDR3 DNA: TGTGCCAGCAGCCTACGAACGACCATTTCGAGCTCCTATAATTCACCCCTCCACTTT

clone size: medium-sized
V gene: TRBV19
D gene: TRBD1
J gene: TRBJ2-1
CDR3 protein: CASSIGPPDRGPYNEQFF
CDR3 DNA: TGTGCCAGTAGTATAGGACCCCCGGACAGGGGCCCCTACAATGAGCAGTTCTTC

clone size: .
V gene: TRBV6-6
D gene: .
J gene: TRBJ1-1
CDR3 protein: CASSYPRTAEAFF
CDR3 DNA: TGTGCCAGCAGTTACCCCCGGACGGCTGAAGCTTTCTTT

clone size: medium-sized
V gene: TRBV19
D gene: .
J gene: TRBJ1-2
CDR3 protein: CASSWGRGAYGYTF
CDR3 DNA: TGTGCCAGTAGTTGGGGACGAGGGGCCTATGGCTACACCTTC

clone size: few
V gene: TRBV5-1
D gene: TRBD2
J gene: TRBJ2-3
CDR3 protein: CASSLASGPSTDTQYF
CDR3 DNA: TGCGCCAGCAGCCTAGCTAGCGGGCCCAGCACAGATACGCAGTATTTT

clone size: .
V gene: TRBV10-1
D gene: .
J gene: TRBJ2-7
CDR3 protein: CASSQGTASSYEQYF
CDR3 DNA: TGCGCCAGCAGCCAAGGGACGGCGAGCTCCTACGAGCAGTACTTC

clone size: .
V gene: TRBV5-3
D gene: .
J gene: TRBJ2-7
CDR3 protein: CARKGPPGGEQYF
CDR3 DNA: TGTGCCAGAAAGGGACCCCCCGGGGGCGAGCAGTACTTC

clone size: .
V gene: TRBV5-1
D gene: TRBD2
J gene: TRBJ2-2
CDR3 protein: CASSPGTSGTNTGELFF
CDR3 DNA: TGCGCCAGCAGCCCGGGGACTAGCGGGACGAACACCGGGGAGCTGTTTTTT

clone size: .
V gene: TRBV30
D gene: .
J gene: TRBJ2-6
CDR3 protein: CAWSKRSGANVLTF
CDR3 DNA: TGTGCCTGGAGCAAGCGCTCTGGGGCCAACGTCCTGACTTTC

clone size: .
V gene: TRBV28
D gene: .
J gene: TRBJ1-1
CDR3 protein: CASIDQISIGAEAFF
CDR3 DNA: TGTGCCAGCATCGACCAAATTTCAATTGGCGCTGAAGCTTTCTTT